This section outlines one T cell receptor (beta chain) sequence together with its context. The data stem from a study of shared clonotypes between healthy human individuals. Data came from immunoSEQ multiplex PCR; TCRdb stores just in-frame clones and leaves some out. The sample shows millions of clones, about 92% of them seen only once. Trimming cost V 0 bases and J 7 bases; bases outside gene matches: 3. Per the germline V gene, CDR1 is SEHNR and CDR2 is FQNEAQ (reference sequence). The CDR3 consists of 14 residues. The sequenced sample consisted of naive CD4+ T cells sorted from blood. Subset meaning: CD45RA+ positively selected. The rearrangement uses TRBV7-9 and TRBJ2-1, with 7 positions matching TRBD1. The sequence was collected from a man aged 18-30 years in good health. CDR3 coding DNA: TGTGCCAGCAGCTTAGCGCTGGACAGGAATGAGCAGTTCTTC. It yields the protein CASSLALDRNEQFF.